The rows below give T cell receptor beta chains drawn from one sample of a study of cytomegalovirus exposure and HLA in healthy donors. Profiling relied on immunoSEQ multiplex PCR, and the TCRdb table lists in-frame clones only, not all of them. The sample has 130,000 to 150,000 clones, around 79% seen once; the top ten hold about 5.6%. Source material: PBMCs. The source of these receptors is a man aged 30-40 years in good health and CMV-seropositive. The CDR3 runs from the conserved cysteine through the conserved F or W. Fields, in order: J gene, D gene, clone size, V gene, CDR3 DNA, CDR3 protein. A D gene is named only where the DNA matches it firmly. Clone sizes are given selectively: once, few, many, or a class where the clone is expanded.

J: TRBJ2-5
D: -
size: -
V: TRBV25-1
DNA: TGTGCCAGCAGTCCAGGTGGGACCCAGTACTTC
CDR3: CASSPGGTQYF

J: TRBJ2-3
D: TRBD1
size: few
V: TRBV7-9
DNA: TGTGCCAGCACCCTGCTTGGGGACAGGGGTATCGATACGCAGTATTTT
CDR3: CASTLLGDRGIDTQYF

J: TRBJ2-5
D: -
size: once
V: TRBV5-4
DNA: TGTGCCAGCAGCCCGGGACAAGGAGTCCAAGAGACCCAGTACTTC
CDR3: CASSPGQGVQETQYF

J: TRBJ2-7
D: TRBD1
size: -
V: TRBV6-5
DNA: TGTGCCACTAGACAGGGAAGAATGGCCTCCTACGAGCAGTACTTC
CDR3: CATRQGRMASYEQYF

J: TRBJ1-1
D: TRBD1
size: -
V: TRBV5-1
DNA: TGCGCCAGCAGCAAACTCTCCCCCGGGACAGGGGTCACTGAAGCTTTCTTT
CDR3: CASSKLSPGTGVTEAFF

J: TRBJ2-1
D: TRBD1
size: -
V: TRBV18
DNA: TGTGCCAGCTCACCGGGGGACAGGGCTTACAATGAGCAGTTCTTC
CDR3: CASSPGDRAYNEQFF

J: TRBJ2-2
D: -
size: -
V: TRBV5-1
DNA: TGCGCCAGCAGCGGAGGACGGGTAGACACCGGGGAGCTGTTTTTT
CDR3: CASSGGRVDTGELFF

J: TRBJ2-5
D: TRBD2
size: -
V: TRBV15
DNA: TGTGCCACCAGCGGAGGGACGCCGGGACTAGCCGGCCTAGAGACCCAGTACTTC
CDR3: CATSGGTPGLAGLETQYF

J: TRBJ1-2
D: -
size: -
V: TRBV6-5
DNA: TGTGCCAGCAGCCTTGGGGGGTCTTACTATGGCTACACCTTC
CDR3: CASSLGGSYYGYTF

J: TRBJ2-2
D: -
size: -
V: TRBV19
DNA: TGTGCCAGTAGTATTAAGACTTTCACCGGGGAGCTGTTTTTT
CDR3: CASSIKTFTGELFF

J: TRBJ2-5
D: TRBD2
size: once
V: TRBV2
DNA: TGTGCCAGCAGTGGACTAGCGAAAGAGACCCAGTACTTC
CDR3: CASSGLAKETQYF

J: TRBJ2-1
D: -
size: -
V: TRBV9
DNA: TGTGCCAGCAGCCCCATCGGGGATGAGCAGTTCTTC
CDR3: CASSPIGDEQFF

J: TRBJ2-2
D: -
size: -
V: TRBV19
DNA: TGTGCCACCGCCCGGGACTTAGTCGGGGTCAAGGAGCTGTTTTTT
CDR3: CATARDLVGVKELFF

J: TRBJ2-7
D: TRBD1
size: -
V: TRBV5-4
DNA: TGTGCCAGCAGCCCCCTCCCGGGACAGGGGTCCTACGAGCAGTACTTC
CDR3: CASSPLPGQGSYEQYF

J: TRBJ1-1
D: TRBD1
size: -
V: TRBV7-8
DNA: TGTGCCAGCAGCCAGGGGGTCAGGGGCCTAGTGGCGTACACTGAAGCTTTCTTT
CDR3: CASSQGVRGLVAYTEAFF

J: TRBJ2-7
D: TRBD2
size: once
V: TRBV2
DNA: TGTGCCAGCAGTCGCGGACTAGCGGGGGGGCTAGGCGAGCAGTACTTC
CDR3: CASSRGLAGGLGEQYF

J: TRBJ1-5
D: -
size: -
V: TRBV6-6
DNA: TGTGCCAGCAGGGGCAGGGAAGGCAGCAATCAGCCCCAGCATTTT
CDR3: CASRGREGSNQPQHF

J: TRBJ2-3
D: TRBD2
size: few
V: TRBV19
DNA: TGTGCCAGTAGAGAAGCGGGAGGTGGAGATACGCAGTATTTT
CDR3: CASREAGGGDTQYF

J: TRBJ2-2
D: -
size: -
V: TRBV9
DNA: TGTGCCAGCAGCGTAGGAACTACTTCGAACACCGGGGAGCTGTTTTTT
CDR3: CASSVGTTSNTGELFF

J: TRBJ2-7
D: -
size: -
V: TRBV2
DNA: TGTGCCAGCAGTGATTATGGGGGCTGGGCGAACGAGCAGTACTTC
CDR3: CASSDYGGWANEQYF

J: TRBJ1-2
D: -
size: -
V: TRBV6-1
DNA: TGTGCCAGCGCGGACAGCCATAACTATGGCTACACCTTC
CDR3: CASADSHNYGYTF

J: TRBJ1-6
D: TRBD1
size: -
V: TRBV6-5
DNA: TGTGCCAGCAGTTCTCACAGGGGGAATAATTCACCCCTCCACTTT
CDR3: CASSSHRGNNSPLHF

J: TRBJ1-1
D: -
size: -
V: TRBV5-1
DNA: TGCGCCAGCACCAGGTCCATGAACACTGAAGCTTTCTTT
CDR3: CASTRSMNTEAFF